The clone carrying this TCR beta chain occurred many times. Beta-chain TCR CDR3 regions were amplified from RNA transcripts. HTBI primers served in a first-round RT-PCR, which a second-round multiplex PCR followed. MiXCR, run by TCRdb on the multiplex PCR reads, gives a single entry per CDR3 protein. In the table there are about 340,000 distinct CDR3 sequences, 15% to 20% of which are singletons. CDR1 is DFQATT and CDR2 is SNEGSKA in the germline V gene (reference sequence). This CDR3 contains 14 residues. V lost 5 bases, J lost 1 base, and 14 bases lay in between. This entry belongs to a study of Graves' ophthalmopathy and Graves' hyperthyroidism. Study in general: Specimen type is peripheral blood, obtained at initial diagnosis before any treatment.

The specimen was peripheral blood. V gene TRBV20-1 combines with J gene TRBJ1-1; D ambiguous. The receptor was derived from an adult man with Graves' ophthalmopathy. This CDR3 is CSAWQVDSNTEAFF. DNA for the CDR3: TGCAGTGCTTGGCAGGTGGACTCGAACACTGAAGCTTTCTTT.